Shown below are 5 T cell receptor beta chains from a single sample sequenced in a study of T cells expressing NK-cell markers. After re-calling the 5' RACE reads, TCRdb lists one entry per CDR3 protein, DNA absent. The data include about 160,000 distinct CDR3 sequences; the top ten clones carry over 20%. Sample: blood T cells: a sorted CD56 or NKG2C T cell subset, CD4+ or CD8+ T cells, or bulk PBMC T cells (not recorded which). Receptors originate from a man aged 18 to 69 in good health.

This chain's CDR3 is CSARDGREIGSLHF. The rearrangement joins TRBV20-1 to TRBJ1-6. The CDR3 covers 14 residues. Germline V gene sequence: CDR1 DFQATT, CDR2 SNEGSKA (reference sequence).

The rearrangement links TRBV12-3 or TRBV12-4 to TRBJ2-5; TCRdb designates TRBD1, a call that cannot be tested without DNA. The CDR3 totals 14 residues. Here the CDR3 reads CASSGDRDQETQYF.

V and J are TRBV3-1 and TRBJ1-1. Looked up from germline, CDR1 is LGHDT and CDR2 is YNNKEL (reference sequence). The CDR3 length is 15 residues. The CDR3 here is CASSQDLGVNTEAFF.

The chain links TRBV3-1 to TRBJ2-5. This CDR3 contains 16 residues. CDR1 and CDR2 from the germline V gene are LGHDT and YNNKEL (reference sequence). CDR3: CASSQDSWLEQETQYF.

The chain has TRBV18 and TRBJ2-5; TCRdb designates TRBD1, a call that cannot be tested without DNA. Germline CDR1 reads KGHSH; CDR2 reads LQKENI. The CDR3 consists of 14 residues. CDR3 protein: CASSPQDREETQYF.